Below, one T cell receptor beta chain is given with its context. A sample-barcoded 5' primer and a J-beta primer mix were used in a second PCR of roughly 6 to 12 cycles. Through a template-switch adaptor with 12 random nucleotides, each cDNA molecule received a tag. One entry per CDR3 protein results from TCRdb running MiXCR on the 5' RACE reads. The sample comprises about 1.8 million distinct CDR3 sequences, approximately 50% of which are singletons, and roughly 2% rests with the top ten. This specimen belongs to a study of blood T cells in healthy people across ages. Looking at the study overall: About one barcoded beta molecule was captured per two T cells (by template switching).

CDR3 length: 18 amino acids. V lost 0 bases and J lost 0; bases outside the gene matches: 10. Germline CDR1 is SGHTA and CDR2 is FQGNSA. The rearrangement links TRBV7-2 to TRBJ2-7; 8 positions agree with TRBD2. The source material was blood. This clonotype was sampled from a woman in her thirties or forties in good health. The CDR3 nucleotides read TGTGCCAGCAGCTTAGCGCTAAGTTCGGGGGGGTCCTCCTACGAGCAGTACTTC. It encodes CASSLALSSGGSSYEQYF. The full variable domain, with the rest looked up from reference TRBV7-2 and TRBJ2-7, is GAGVSQSPSNKVTEKGKDVELRCDPISGHTALYWYRQSLGQGLEFLIYFQGNSAPDKSGLPSDRFSAERTGGSVSTLTIQRTQQEDSAVYLCASSLALSSGGSSYEQYFGPGTRLTVT.